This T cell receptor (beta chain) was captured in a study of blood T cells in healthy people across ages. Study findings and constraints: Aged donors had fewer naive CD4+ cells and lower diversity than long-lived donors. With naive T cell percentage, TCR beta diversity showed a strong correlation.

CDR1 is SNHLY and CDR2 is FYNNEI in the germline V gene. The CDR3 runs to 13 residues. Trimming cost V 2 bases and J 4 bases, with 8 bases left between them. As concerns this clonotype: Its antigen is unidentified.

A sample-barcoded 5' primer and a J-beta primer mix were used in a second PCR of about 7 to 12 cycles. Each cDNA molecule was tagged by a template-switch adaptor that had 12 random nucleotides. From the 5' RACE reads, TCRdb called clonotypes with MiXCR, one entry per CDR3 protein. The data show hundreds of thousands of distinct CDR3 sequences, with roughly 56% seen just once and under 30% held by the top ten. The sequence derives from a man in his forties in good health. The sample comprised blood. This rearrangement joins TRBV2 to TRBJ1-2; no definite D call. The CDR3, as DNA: TGTGCCAGCAGTGAAATCCGTTTCTATGGCTACACCTTC. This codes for CASSEIRFYGYTF. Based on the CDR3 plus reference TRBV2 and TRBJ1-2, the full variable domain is EPEVTQTPSHQVTQMGQEVILRCVPISNHLYFYWYRQILGQKVEFLVSFYNNEISEKSEIFDDQFSVERPDGSNFTLKIRSTKLEDSAMYFCASSEIRFYGYTFGSGTRLTVV.